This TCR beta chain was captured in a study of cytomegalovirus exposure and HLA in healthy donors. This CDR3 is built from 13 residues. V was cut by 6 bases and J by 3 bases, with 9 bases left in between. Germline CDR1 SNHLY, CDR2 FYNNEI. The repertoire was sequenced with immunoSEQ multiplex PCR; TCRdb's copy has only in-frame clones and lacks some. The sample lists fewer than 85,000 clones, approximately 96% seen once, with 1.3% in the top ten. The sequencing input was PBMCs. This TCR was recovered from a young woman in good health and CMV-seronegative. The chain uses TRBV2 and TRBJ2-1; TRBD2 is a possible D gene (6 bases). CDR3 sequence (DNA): TGTGCCAGCAGCGGGAGTTTCTACAATGAGCAGTTCTTC. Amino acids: CASSGSFYNEQFF. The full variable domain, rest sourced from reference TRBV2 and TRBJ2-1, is EPEVTQTPSHQVTQMGQEVILRCVPISNHLYFYWYRQILGQKVEFLVSFYNNEISEKSEIFDDQFSVERPDGSNFTLKIRSTKLEDSAMYFCASSGSFYNEQFFGPGTRLTVL.